This T cell receptor (beta chain) comes out of a study of T cell responses to AZD1222 COVID-19 vaccine. Study-level points and caveats: Possibly, clonal diversity was underestimated; donors were largely white British and included more females.

Sequencing was performed with immunoSEQ multiplex PCR; in TCRdb, only in-frame clones are kept and a portion is missing. Counted here are some 130,000 clones, under 95% occurring once; the ten biggest clones make up 2.5% to 4%. CDR3 length: 12 amino acids. Germline loops: CDR1 MDHEN, CDR2 SYDVKM. Trimming stripped 11 bases from V and 0 bases from J, with 8 bases between. As for this clone: Its antigen remains unknown.

V gene TRBV28 combines with J gene TRBJ1-5; no definite D call. This receptor was taken from an adult in good health. The sequencing used peripheral blood, collected on day 0 of AZD1222 vaccination. The CDR3 protein is CASRASNQPQHF. CDR3 bases: TGTGCCTCTAGGGCTAGCAATCAGCCCCAGCATTTT.